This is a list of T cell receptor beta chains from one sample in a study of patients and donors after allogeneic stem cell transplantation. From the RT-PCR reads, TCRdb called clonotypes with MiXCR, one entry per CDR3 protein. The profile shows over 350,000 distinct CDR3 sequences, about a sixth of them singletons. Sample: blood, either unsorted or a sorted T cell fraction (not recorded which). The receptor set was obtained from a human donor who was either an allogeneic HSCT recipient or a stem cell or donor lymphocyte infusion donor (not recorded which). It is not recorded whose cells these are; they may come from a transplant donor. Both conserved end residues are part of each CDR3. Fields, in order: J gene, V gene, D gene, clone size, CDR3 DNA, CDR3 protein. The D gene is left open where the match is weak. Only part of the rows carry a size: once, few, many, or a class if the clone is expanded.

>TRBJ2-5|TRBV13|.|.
TGTGCCAGCAGCTACCCCGGGGGGCCCCAAGAGACCCAGTACTTC
CASSYPGGPQETQYF
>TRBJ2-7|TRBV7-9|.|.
TGTGCCAGCAGCTTAAGCTCCCGGGTTGTACCCTACGAGCAGTACTTC
CASSLSSRVVPYEQYF
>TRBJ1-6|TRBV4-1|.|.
TGCGCCAGCAGCCAATCACCCTCCTATAATTCACCCCTCCACTTT
CASSQSPSYNSPLHF
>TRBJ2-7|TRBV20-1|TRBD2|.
TGCAGTGCGGATCGGACTAGCGGGAGGGCCAGGTACGAGCAGTACTTC
CSADRTSGRARYEQYF
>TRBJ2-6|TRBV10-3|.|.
TGTGCCATCAGTCGGACAGGACTACTTTCTGGGGCCAACGTCCTGACTTTC
CAISRTGLLSGANVLTF
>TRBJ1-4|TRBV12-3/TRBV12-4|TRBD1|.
TGTGCCAGCAGACTGAAGGCGGGACAGGGGTCTGAAAAACTGTTTTTT
CASRLKAGQGSEKLFF
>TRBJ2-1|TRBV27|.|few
TGTGCCAGCAGTTTATCAGGGCCCAATGAGCAGTTCTTC
CASSLSGPNEQFF
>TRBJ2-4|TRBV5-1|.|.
TGCGCCAGCAGCTCGCGCGTAGGGGACAAAAACATTCAGTACTTC
CASSSRVGDKNIQYF
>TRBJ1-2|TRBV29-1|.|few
TGCAGCGTTGTTTGGTGGGATCGGCAGAACTATGGCTACACCTTC
CSVVWWDRQNYGYTF
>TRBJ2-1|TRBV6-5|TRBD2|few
TGTGCCAGCAGTTACCCCCGGGTAGCGGGGGGTATCTACAATGAGCAGTTCTTC
CASSYPRVAGGIYNEQFF
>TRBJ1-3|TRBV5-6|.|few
TGTGCCAGCAGCTTGGGCCCCGAGGCGGGAAACACCATATATTTT
CASSLGPEAGNTIYF
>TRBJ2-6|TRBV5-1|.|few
TGCGCCAGCATCCCGAACACCTCTGGGGCCAACGTCCTGACTTTC
CASIPNTSGANVLTF
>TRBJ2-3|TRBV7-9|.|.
TGTGCCAGCAGCTTAGCGGTAGTCGTTTACCGCACAGATACGCAGTATTTT
CASSLAVVVYRTDTQYF
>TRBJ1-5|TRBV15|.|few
TGTGCCACCAGCAGAGTAAATCAGCCCCAGCATTTT
CATSRVNQPQHF
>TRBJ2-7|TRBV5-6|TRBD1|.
TGTGCCAGCAGCCCCGGGACAGACTACTTAGGGGCACCCTACGAGCAGTACTTC
CASSPGTDYLGAPYEQYF
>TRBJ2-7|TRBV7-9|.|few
TGTGCCAGCAGTTCCGGGACGGAGTCCTACGAGCAGTACTTC
CASSSGTESYEQYF
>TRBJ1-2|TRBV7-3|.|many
TGTGCCAGCAGCTTTCGGGGAACGCTTGGCTACACCTTC
CASSFRGTLGYTF
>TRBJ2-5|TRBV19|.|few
TGTGCCAGTAGTATAAGGGTCGGCGAGACCCAGTACTTC
CASSIRVGETQYF
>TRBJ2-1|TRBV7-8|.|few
TGTGCCAGCAGCTTTGATAGCTACTTTGAGCAGTTCTTC
CASSFDSYFEQFF
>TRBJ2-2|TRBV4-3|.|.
TGCGCCAGCAGCCCCGGGGCTAGCGTGTACACCGGGGAGCTGTTTTTT
CASSPGASVYTGELFF
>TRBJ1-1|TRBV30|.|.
TGTGCCTGGAGGACCAGGGGGAACACTGAAGCTTTCTTT
CAWRTRGNTEAFF
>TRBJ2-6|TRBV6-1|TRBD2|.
TGTGCCAGCATCCTAGCGGGCCAAAGCTCTGGGGCCAACGTCCTGACTTTC
CASILAGQSSGANVLTF
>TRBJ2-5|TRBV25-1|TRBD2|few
TGTGCCAGCAGGCCCAAGACTAGCCCCCAAGAGACCCAGTACTTC
CASRPKTSPQETQYF
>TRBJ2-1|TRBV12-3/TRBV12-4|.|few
TGTGCCAGCAGTGAGACTAGGGGAGGAACCTACAATGAGCAGTTCTTC
CASSETRGGTYNEQFF
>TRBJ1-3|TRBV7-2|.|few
TGTGCCAGCAGCTTCTCGGACCCCCCCCACACCATATATTTT
CASSFSDPPHTIYF
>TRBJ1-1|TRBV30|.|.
TGTGCCTGGAGTGCCCGGTTGCCTGAAGCTTTCTTT
CAWSARLPEAFF
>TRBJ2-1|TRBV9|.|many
TGTGCCAGCAGCCGTAAAGGGCGCGGCTTAAGCTCCTACAATGAGCAGTTCTTC
CASSRKGRGLSSYNEQFF
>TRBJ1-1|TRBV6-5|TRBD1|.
TGTGCCAGCAGTTCGGACAGGGCGAACACTGAAGCTTTCTTT
CASSSDRANTEAFF
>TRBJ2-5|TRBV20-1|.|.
TGCAGTGCTAGAGAGACTAAACAAGAGACCCAGTACTTC
CSARETKQETQYF
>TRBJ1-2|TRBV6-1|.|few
TGTGCCAGCAGGGCGGATAGCAACTATGGCTACACCTTC
CASRADSNYGYTF
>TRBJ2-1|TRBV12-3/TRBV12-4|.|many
TGTGCCAGCAGTCCAGGGGGGTGGTACTACAATGAGCAGTTCTTC
CASSPGGWYYNEQFF
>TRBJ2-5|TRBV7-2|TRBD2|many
TGTGCCAGCAGCTTAGATTTGCGGGGGTCCCAAGAGACCCAGTACTTC
CASSLDLRGSQETQYF
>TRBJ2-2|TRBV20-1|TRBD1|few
TGCAGTGCTCGGACAGGGCCGAACACCGGGGAGCTGTTTTTT
CSARTGPNTGELFF
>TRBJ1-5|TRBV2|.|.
TGTGCCAGCAGAAGGGAAGGAAGTAGTCAGCCCCAGCATTTT
CASRREGSSQPQHF
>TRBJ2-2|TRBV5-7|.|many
TGTGCCAGCAGCTACGGGGAGCTGTTTTTT
CASSYGELFF
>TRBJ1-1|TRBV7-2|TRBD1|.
TGTGCCAGCAGCCCGGACAGGGGGTGGACTGAAGCTTTCTTT
CASSPDRGWTEAFF
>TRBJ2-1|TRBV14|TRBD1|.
TGTGCCAGCAGCCAAGATACGCAGGGGGCCTCGCATGAGCAGTTCTTC
CASSQDTQGASHEQFF
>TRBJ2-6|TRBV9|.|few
TGTGCCAGCAGCGGGGGGTTCCCCTCTGGGGCCAACGTCCTGACTTTC
CASSGGFPSGANVLTF
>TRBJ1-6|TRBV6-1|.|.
TGTGCCACACAACTTGGACAGATACATTCACCCCTCCACTTT
CATQLGQIHSPLHF
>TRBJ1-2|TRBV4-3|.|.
TGCGCCAGCAGCCAAGACGCTCGACAGCTTAACTATGGCTACACCTTC
CASSQDARQLNYGYTF
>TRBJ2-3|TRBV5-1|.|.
TGCGCCAGCAGCTCCCTAGCAGATACGCAGTATTTT
CASSSLADTQYF
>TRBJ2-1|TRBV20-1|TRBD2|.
TGCTCAGTCAGCGGGACGGGTGGGGGGCAGTTCTTC
CSVSGTGGGQFF
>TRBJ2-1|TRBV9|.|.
TGTGCCAGCAGCGTAGGGGGGGCCTTCCACAATGAGCAGTTCTTC
CASSVGGAFHNEQFF
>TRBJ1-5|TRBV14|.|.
TGTGCCAGCAGCCAAACGGCAGGAGGGGGTTTTAACAATCAGCCCCAGCATTTT
CASSQTAGGGFNNQPQHF
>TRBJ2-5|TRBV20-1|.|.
TGCAGTGCTAGAGGTAGCGGACCGGGTGGGGCGACCCAGTACTTC
CSARGSGPGGATQYF
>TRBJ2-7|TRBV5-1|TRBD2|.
TGCGCCAGCAGCTTGGAGGCGGGAGGCCCCTCCAGCGGGTCCTACGAGCAGTACTTC
CASSLEAGGPSSGSYEQYF
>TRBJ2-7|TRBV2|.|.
TGTGCCAGCAGTCGACACCCAAAAGGCTACGAGCAGTACTTC
CASSRHPKGYEQYF
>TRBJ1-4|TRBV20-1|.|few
TGCAGTGCCTCACAGGGTCTTGGTGAAAAACTGTTTTTT
CSASQGLGEKLFF
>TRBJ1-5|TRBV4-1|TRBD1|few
TGCGCCAGCAGCCAAGGGACAGGGGGCGTGTTGGTGAATCAGCCCCAGCATTTT
CASSQGTGGVLVNQPQHF